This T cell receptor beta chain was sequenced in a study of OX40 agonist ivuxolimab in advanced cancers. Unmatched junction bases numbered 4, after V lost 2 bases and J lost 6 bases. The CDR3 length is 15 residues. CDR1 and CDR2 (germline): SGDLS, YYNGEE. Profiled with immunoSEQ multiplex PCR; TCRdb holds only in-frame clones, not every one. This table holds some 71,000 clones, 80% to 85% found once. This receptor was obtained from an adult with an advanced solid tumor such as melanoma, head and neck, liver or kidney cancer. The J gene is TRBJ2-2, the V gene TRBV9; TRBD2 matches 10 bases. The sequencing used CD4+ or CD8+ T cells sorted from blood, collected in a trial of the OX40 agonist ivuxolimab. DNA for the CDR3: TGTGCCAGCAGCGTCGCCGGGACTAGCGCCGGGGAGCTGTTTTTT. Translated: CASSVAGTSAGELFF.